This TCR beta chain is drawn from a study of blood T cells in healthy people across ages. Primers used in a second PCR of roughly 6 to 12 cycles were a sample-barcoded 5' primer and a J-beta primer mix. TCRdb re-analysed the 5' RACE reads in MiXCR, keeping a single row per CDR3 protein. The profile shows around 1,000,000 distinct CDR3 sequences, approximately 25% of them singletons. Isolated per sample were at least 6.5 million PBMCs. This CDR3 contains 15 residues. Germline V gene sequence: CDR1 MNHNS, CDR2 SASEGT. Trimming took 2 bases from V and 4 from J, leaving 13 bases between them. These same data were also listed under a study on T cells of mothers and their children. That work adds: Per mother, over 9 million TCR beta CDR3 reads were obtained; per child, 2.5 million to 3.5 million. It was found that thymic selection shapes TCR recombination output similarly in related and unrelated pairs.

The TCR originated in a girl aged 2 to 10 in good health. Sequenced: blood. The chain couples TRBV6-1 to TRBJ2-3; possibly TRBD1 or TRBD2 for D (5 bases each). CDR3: CASSERGEYADTQYF. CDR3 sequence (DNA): TGTGCCAGCAGTGAACGAGGGGAGTACGCAGATACGCAGTATTTT.